This TCR beta chain was sequenced during a study of T cells after yellow fever vaccination. Study-wide results and limits: One caveat is that FACS-sorted repertoires could contain abundant clonotypes contaminating from the bulk population. Weaker overall was a secondary response that nonetheless peaked faster, on day 5 versus 15. Reappearance after the booster was observed for most primary-vaccination clones (about 97% CD4, over 70% CD8).

With 5 bases removed from V and 5 bases from J, the gap between germline ends came to 15 bases. The CDR3 totals 14 residues. TCRdb re-called the 5' RACE reads with MiXCR, one entry per CDR3 protein. Among 450,000 to 550,000 distinct CDR3 sequences, around a fifth were seen once, and the ten largest hold about 16%. With regard to this clonotype: The antigen is unknown.

V gene TRBV12-3 or TRBV12-4 combines with J gene TRBJ1-1; tentatively, D is TRBD1 (5 bases). This clonotype was obtained from a man aged 18-30 years who received the YFV17D yellow fever vaccine. The input for sequencing was PBMCs, taken more than 20 days after the first yellow fever vaccination. The CDR3 region is CASSRMGGGTEAFF. The CDR3 DNA follows: TGTGCCAGCAGTAGGATGGGGGGTGGAACTGAAGCTTTCTTT.